This T cell receptor (beta chain) was found in a study of cytomegalovirus exposure and HLA in healthy donors. Findings and caveats of the study: Earlier analysis yielded a pattern in which most TCR beta V segments were productive about 90% or about 30% of the time.

The PCR made use of 60 Vbeta and 13 Jbeta primers. This table comes from immunoSEQ multiplex PCR, and its TCRdb copy is limited to in-frame clones, with some not included. The sample contains some 90,000 clones, approximately 70% of which appear only once. Note on this clone: Its antigen is unidentified.

The receptor was derived from a man aged 50 or older in good health and CMV-seronegative. The sequencing input was PBMCs.

This CDR3 reads CASNYRAGIETQYF. The CDR3 coding sequence is TGTGCCAGCAATTACAGGGCGGGTATCGAGACCCAGTACTTC. The chain links TRBV2 to TRBJ2-5, with D possibly being TRBD1 (6 bases). The CDR3 length is 14 residues. The V end lost 7 bases, the J end lost 5 bases, and 17 bases lay between the germline ends. The germline V gene has CDR1 SNHLY and CDR2 FYNNEI.